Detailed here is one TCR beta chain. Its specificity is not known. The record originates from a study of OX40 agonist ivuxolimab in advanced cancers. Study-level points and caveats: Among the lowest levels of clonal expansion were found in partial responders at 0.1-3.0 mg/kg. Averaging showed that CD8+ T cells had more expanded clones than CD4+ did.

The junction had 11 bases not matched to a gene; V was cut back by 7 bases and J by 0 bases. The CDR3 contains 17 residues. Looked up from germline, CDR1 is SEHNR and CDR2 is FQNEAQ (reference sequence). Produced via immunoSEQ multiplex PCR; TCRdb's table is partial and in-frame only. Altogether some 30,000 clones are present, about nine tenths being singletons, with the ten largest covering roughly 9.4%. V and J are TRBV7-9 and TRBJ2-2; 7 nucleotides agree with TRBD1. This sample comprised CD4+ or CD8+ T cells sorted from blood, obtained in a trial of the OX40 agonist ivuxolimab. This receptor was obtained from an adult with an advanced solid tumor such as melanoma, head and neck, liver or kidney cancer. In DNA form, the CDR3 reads TGTGCCAGCATCATAGGGGGCCCCACCGCGAACACCGGGGAGCTGTTTTTT. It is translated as CASIIGGPTANTGELFF.